This T cell receptor beta chain came from a study of blood T cell repertoires in COVID-19. In the authors' methods: It was from reference gene primer amplification that nucleated cell counts were estimated. Sequenced by immunoSEQ multiplex PCR; TCRdb stores in-frame clones only, minus some. V, J and clone size are those of that table, while D and trimming were read from the DNA. Of about 440,000 clones detected, 80% to 90% appear once; the ten largest clones hold around 4.4%. The germline V gene encodes CDR1 SGHRS and CDR2 YFSETQ. V was clipped by 0 bases and J by 7 bases, with 11 bases between them. The CDR3 extends over 15 amino acids.

The TCR sequence derives from a woman in her twenties or thirties with acute or convalescent COVID-19. J is TRBJ1-6 and V is TRBV5-1, with D tentatively TRBD1 (6 bases). Input material: peripheral blood. CDR3 coding DNA: TGCGCCAGCAGCTTGGATTCAGGGGCCAATTCACCCCTCCACTTT. Protein: CASSLDSGANSPLHF. The complete variable domain, with remaining parts taken from reference TRBV5-1 and TRBJ1-6, reads KAGVTQTPRYLIKTRGQQVTLSCSPISGHRSVSWYQQTPGQGLQFLFEYFSETQRNKGNFPGRFSGRQFSNSRSEMNVSTLELGDSALYLCASSLDSGANSPLHFGNGTRLTVT.